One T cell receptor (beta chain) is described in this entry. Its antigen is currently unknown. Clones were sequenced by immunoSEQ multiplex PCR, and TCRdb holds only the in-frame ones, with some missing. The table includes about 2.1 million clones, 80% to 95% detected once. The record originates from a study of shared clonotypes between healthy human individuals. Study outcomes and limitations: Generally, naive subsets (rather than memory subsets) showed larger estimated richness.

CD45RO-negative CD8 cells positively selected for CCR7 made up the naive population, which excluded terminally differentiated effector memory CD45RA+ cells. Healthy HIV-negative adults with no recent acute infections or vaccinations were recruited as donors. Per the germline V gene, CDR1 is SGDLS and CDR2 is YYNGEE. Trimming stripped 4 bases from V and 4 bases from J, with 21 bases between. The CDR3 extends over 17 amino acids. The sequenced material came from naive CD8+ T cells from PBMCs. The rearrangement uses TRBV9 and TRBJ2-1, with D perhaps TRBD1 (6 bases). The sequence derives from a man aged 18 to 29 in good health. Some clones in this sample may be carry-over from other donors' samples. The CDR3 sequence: CASSHHRAKVGYNEQFF. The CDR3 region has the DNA TGTGCCAGCAGCCATCACAGGGCCAAAGTCGGTTACAATGAGCAGTTCTTC.